This TCR beta chain comes out of a study of blood T cell repertoires in COVID-19. Produced via immunoSEQ multiplex PCR; TCRdb's table is partial and in-frame only. The repertoire holds 80,000 to 100,000 clones, with about nine tenths as singletons. This CDR3 has 15 amino acids. Trimming took off 5 bases at V and 4 bases at J, with 17 bases between the two ends. CDR1 and CDR2 from the germline V gene are MNHEY and SMNVEV (reference sequence). The sequenced material came from peripheral blood. V gene TRBV27 combines with J gene TRBJ1-2, with D perhaps TRBD1 (5 bases). This TCR was sampled from a man aged 45-65 years with acute or convalescent COVID-19. CDR3 nucleotide sequence: TGTGCCAGCAGTGAAAGACAGCCCGGTGGCTATGGCTACACCTTC. Translated: CASSERQPGGYGYTF.